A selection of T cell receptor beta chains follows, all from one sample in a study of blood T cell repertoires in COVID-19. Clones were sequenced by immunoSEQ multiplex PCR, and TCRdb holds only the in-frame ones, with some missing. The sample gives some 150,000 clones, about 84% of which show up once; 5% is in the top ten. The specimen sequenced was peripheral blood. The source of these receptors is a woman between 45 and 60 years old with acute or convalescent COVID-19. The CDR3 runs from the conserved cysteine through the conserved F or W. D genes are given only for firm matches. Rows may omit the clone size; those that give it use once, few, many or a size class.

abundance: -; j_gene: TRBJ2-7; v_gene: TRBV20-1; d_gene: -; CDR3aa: CSASHSYEQYF; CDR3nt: TGCAGTGCTAGTCACTCCTACGAGCAGTACTTC
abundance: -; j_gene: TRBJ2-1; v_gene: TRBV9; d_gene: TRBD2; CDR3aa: CASSVSSGDPYNEQFF; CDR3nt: TGTGCCAGCAGCGTCTCTAGCGGGGACCCTTACAATGAGCAGTTCTTC
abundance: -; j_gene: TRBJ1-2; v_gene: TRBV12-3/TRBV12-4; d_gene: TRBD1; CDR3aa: CASSFIQGAGYTF; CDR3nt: TGTGCCAGCAGTTTCATCCAGGGGGCAGGCTACACCTTC
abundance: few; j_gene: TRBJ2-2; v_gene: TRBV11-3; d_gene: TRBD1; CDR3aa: CASSHGGQGFTGELFF; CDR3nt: TGTGCCAGCAGCCACGGGGGACAGGGGTTCACCGGGGAGCTGTTTTTT
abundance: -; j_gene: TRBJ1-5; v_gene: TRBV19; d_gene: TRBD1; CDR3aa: CASSRTTGGNQPQHF; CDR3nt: TGTGCCAGTAGTCGCACGACAGGGGGCAATCAGCCCCAGCATTTT
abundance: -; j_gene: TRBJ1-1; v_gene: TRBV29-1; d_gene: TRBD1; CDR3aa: CSVNFRDSGTEAFF; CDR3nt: TGCAGCGTAAATTTCCGGGACAGTGGCACTGAAGCTTTCTTT
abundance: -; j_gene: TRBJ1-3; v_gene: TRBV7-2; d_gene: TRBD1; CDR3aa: CASSQTGETGNTIYF; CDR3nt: TGTGCCAGCAGCCAAACAGGGGAGACTGGAAACACCATATATTTT
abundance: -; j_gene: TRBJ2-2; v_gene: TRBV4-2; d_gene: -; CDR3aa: CASSQEGGPGTLTGELFF; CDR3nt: TGTGCCAGCAGCCAAGAAGGCGGTCCCGGGACACTCACCGGGGAGCTGTTTTTT
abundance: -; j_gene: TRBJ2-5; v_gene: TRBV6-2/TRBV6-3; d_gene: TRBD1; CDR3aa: CASSWTGLGTGAQYF; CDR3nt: TGTGCCAGCAGCTGGACAGGTCTCGGGACAGGGGCCCAGTACTTC
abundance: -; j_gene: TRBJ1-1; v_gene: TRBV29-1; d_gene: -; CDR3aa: CSVQSLNTEAFF; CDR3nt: TGCAGCGTTCAGTCGTTGAACACTGAAGCTTTCTTT
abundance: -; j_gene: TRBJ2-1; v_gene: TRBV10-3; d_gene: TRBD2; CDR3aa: CAINPSSGGRISYNEQFF; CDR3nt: TGTGCCATCAATCCATCTAGCGGGGGGAGAATTTCCTACAATGAGCAGTTCTTC
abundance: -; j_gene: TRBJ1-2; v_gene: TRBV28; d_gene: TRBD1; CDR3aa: CASSSGGAGYTF; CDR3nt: TGTGCCAGCAGTTCAGGGGGCGCTGGCTACACCTTC
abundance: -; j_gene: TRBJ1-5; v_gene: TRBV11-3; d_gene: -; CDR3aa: CASSFGRGYNQPQHF; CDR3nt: TGTGCCAGCAGCTTTGGGAGGGGATACAATCAGCCCCAGCATTTT
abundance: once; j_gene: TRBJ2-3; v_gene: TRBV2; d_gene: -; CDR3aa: CASSERRGSTDTQYF; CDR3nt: TGTGCCAGCAGTGAAAGGCGCGGATCCACAGATACGCAGTATTTT
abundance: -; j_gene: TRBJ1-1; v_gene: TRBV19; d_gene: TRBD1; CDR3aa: CASSIGWGQLMNTEAFF; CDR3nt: TGTGCCAGTAGTATAGGCTGGGGACAGCTCATGAACACTGAAGCTTTCTTT
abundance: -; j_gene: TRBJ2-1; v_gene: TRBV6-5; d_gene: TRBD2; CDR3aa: CASRPSAGGYNEQFF; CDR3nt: TGTGCCAGCAGGCCGTCGGCGGGGGGGTACAATGAGCAGTTCTTC